The entry below gives a single T cell receptor beta chain sequence along with its context. Its target is not known. These data originate in a study of vaccination effects on CD4 cells after COVID-19. The table came from immunoSEQ multiplex PCR; TCRdb's copy has only in-frame clones and leaves some out. The sample yields fewer than 90,000 clones, 73% seen once. Overall study findings and caveats: Convalescents' post-vaccine spike-reactive clones were mainly new, vaccine-induced. Few convalescent patients were included, and no early post-infection timepoints were sampled.

The CDR3 extends over 18 amino acids. V was pared by 2 bases and J by 0 bases, with 10 bases of the junction left unmatched. The germline gives CDR1 LGHNA, CDR2 YNFKEQ. Antigen-specific CD4+ T cells were expanded (with viral peptide pools) by the ViraFEST assay ahead of sequencing. Upon completion of more than 9 days in culture, CD4+ T cells were isolated. The person's infection with SARS-CoV-2, confirmed by PCR, took place between March and December 2020. It was an HIV-1 Nef peptide pool that made up the negative control culture. The authors exchanged half the medium for IL-2 medium on days 3 and 7. The receptor was derived from a human donor who had a prior SARS-CoV-2 infection. The chain carries TRBV4-2 and TRBJ1-5, with TRBD1 matching over 7 bases. The input for sequencing was CD4+ T cells from PBMCs cultured with HIV peptides, taken before COVID-19 vaccination. The sample's subset: HIV-1 Nef peptide pool negative control/reference culture. CDR3 region: CASSQRLQGDYSNQPQHF. The CDR3 DNA is TGTGCCAGCAGCCAACGACTCCAGGGGGATTATAGCAATCAGCCCCAGCATTTT.